Sequencing of this T cell receptor beta chain was carried out in a study of shared clonotypes between healthy human individuals. This table comes from immunoSEQ multiplex PCR, and its TCRdb copy is limited to in-frame clones, with some not included. The table records about 680,000 clones, roughly nine tenths of them present only once. CDR3 length equals 17 residues. J gave up 1 base and V 6 bases, and 4 bases lay outside the gene matches. Germline V gene lookup returns CDR1 ENHRY and CDR2 SYGVKD. The study, taken as a whole, reports: At large depth, rarefaction still showed sorted-subset sequencing to be incomplete. Clonotype sharing levels among donors were expected to vary with sequencing depth.

Selected positively for CCR7 and CD45RO-negative, naive CD8 cells excluded terminally differentiated effector memory CD45RA+ cells. For this clone: The antigen is unknown.

The rearrangement links TRBV10-3 to TRBJ2-2; 14 bases map to TRBD2. The receptor was derived from a man aged 25-40 years in good health. Sequencing used naive CD8+ T cells sorted from blood. The CDR3 region has the DNA TGTGCCATCAGGGGACTAGCGGGAGAGGAGAACACCGGGGAGCTGTTTTTT. Translation: CAIRGLAGEENTGELFF.